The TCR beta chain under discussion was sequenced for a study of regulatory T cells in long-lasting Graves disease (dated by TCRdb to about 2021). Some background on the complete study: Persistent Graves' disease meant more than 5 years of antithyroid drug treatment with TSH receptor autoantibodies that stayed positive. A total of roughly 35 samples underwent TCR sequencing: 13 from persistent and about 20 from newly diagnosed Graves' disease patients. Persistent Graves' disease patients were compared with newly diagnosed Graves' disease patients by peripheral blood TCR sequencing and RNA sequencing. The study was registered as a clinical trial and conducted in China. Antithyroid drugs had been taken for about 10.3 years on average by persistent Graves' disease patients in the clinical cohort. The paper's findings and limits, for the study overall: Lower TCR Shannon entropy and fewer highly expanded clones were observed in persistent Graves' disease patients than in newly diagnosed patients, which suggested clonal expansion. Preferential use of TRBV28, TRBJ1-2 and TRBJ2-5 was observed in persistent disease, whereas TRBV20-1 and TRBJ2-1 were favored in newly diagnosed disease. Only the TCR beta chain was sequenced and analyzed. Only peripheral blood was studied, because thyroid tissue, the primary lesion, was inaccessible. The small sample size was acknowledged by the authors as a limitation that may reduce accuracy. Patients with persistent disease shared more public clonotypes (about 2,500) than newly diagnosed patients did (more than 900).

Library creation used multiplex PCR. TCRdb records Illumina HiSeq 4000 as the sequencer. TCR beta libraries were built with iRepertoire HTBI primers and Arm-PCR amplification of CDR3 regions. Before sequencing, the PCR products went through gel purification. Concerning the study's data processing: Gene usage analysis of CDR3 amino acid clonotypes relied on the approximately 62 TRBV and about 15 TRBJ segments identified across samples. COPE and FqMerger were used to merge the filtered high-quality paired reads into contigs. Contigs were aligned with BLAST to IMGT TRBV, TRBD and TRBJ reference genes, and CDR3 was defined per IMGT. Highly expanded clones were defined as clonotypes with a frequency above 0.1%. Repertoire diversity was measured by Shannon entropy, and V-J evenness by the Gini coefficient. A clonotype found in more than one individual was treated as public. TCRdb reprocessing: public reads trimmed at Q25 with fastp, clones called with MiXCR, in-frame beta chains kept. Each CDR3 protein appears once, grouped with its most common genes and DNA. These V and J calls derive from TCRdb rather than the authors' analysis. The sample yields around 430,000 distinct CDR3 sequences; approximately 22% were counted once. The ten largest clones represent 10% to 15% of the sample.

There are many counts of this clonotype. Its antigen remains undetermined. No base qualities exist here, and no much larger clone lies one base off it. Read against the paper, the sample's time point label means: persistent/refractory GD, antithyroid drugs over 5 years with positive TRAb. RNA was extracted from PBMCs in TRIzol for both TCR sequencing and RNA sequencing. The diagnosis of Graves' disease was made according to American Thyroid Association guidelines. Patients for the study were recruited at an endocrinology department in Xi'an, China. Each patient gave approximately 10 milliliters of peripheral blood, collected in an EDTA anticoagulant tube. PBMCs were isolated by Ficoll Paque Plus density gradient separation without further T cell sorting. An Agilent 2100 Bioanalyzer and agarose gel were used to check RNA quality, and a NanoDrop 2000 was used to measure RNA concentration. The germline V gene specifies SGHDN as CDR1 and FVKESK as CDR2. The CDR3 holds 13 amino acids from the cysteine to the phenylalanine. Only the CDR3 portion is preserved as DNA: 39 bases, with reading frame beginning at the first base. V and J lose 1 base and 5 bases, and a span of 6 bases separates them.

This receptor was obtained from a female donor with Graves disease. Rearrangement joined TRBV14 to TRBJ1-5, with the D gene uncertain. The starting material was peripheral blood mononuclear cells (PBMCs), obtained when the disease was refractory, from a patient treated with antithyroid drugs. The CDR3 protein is CASSQGRYQPQHF. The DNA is TGTGCCAGCAGCCAAGGGAGGTATCAGCCCCAGCATTTT.